The clone carrying this T cell receptor beta chain came up once. 13 Jbeta primers and 60 Vbeta primers were used for the PCR. The table came from immunoSEQ multiplex PCR; TCRdb's copy has only in-frame clones and leaves some out. The sample carries tens of thousands of clones, 78% recorded once. The sample is drawn from a study of cytomegalovirus exposure and HLA in healthy donors. V lost 4 bases and J 2 bases, leaving 9 bases between the germline ends. Germline values: CDR1 LNHNV, CDR2 YYDKDF (reference sequence). The CDR3 covers 14 residues. The clonotype comes from a male donor in good health and CMV-seropositive. The chain joins TRBV15 to TRBJ2-1; D gene ambiguous. The specimen sequenced was PBMCs. The CDR3 DNA is TGTGCCACCAGCACTGCGCGGACCTACAATGAGCAGTTCTTC. This encodes CATSTARTYNEQFF.